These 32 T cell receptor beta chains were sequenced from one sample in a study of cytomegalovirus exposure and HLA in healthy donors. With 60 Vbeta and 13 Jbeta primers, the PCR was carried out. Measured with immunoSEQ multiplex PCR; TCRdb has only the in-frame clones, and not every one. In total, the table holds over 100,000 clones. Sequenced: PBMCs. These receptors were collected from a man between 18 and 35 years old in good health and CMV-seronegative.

CDR3 in DNA: TGTGCCAGCAGTTCGGGACAGGGGCTTGAGCAGTTCTTC. Its translation is CASSSGQGLEQFF. The genes are TRBV28 and TRBJ2-1; 10 nucleotides line up with TRBD1. The CDR3 has 13 amino acids. The germline V gene encodes CDR1 MDHEN and CDR2 SYDVKM. Germline trimming cut 4 bases from V and 9 bases from J; bases unmatched to any gene: 3.

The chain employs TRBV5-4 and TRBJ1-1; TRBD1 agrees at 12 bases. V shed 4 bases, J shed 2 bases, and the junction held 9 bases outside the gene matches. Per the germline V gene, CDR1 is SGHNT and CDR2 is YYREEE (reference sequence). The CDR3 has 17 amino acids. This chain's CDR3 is CASSSRDRGLLNTEAFF. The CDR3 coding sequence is TGTGCCAGCAGCAGTCGGGACAGGGGGCTTTTAAACACTGAAGCTTTCTTT.

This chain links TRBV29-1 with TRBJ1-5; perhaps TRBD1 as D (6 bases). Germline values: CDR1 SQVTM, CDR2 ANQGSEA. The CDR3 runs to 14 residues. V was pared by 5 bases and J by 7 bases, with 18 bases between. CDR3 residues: CSVQTVQGKQPQHF. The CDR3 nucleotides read TGCAGCGTTCAAACTGTACAGGGTAAACAGCCCCAGCATTTT. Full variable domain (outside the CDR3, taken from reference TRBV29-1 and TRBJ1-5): SAVISQKPSRDICQRGTSLTIQCQVDSQVTMMFWYRQQPGQSLTLIATANQGSEATYESGFVIDKFPISRPNLTFSTLTVSNMSPEDSSIYLCSVQTVQGKQPQHFGDGTRLSIL.

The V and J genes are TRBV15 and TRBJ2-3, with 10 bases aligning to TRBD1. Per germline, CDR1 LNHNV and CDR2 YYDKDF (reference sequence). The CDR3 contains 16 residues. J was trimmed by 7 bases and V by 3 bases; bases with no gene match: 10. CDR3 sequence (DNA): TGTGCCACCAGCAGGGAGGGACAGGGGATACAATATACGCAGTATTTT. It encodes CATSREGQGIQYTQYF.

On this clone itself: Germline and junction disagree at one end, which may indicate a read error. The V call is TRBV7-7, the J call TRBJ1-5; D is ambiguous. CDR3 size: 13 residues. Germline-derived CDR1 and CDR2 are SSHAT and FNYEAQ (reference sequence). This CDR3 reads CASSLTETEPQHF. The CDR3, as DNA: TGTGCTAGCAGCTTAACCGAAACAGAGCCCCAGCATTTT.

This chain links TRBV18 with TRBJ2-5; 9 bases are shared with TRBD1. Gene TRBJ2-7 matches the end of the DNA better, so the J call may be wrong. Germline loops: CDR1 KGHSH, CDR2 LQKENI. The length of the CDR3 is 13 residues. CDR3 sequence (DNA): TGTGCCAGCTCACGGGACAGGGCCTACGAGCAGTACTTC. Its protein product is CASSRDRAYEQYF.

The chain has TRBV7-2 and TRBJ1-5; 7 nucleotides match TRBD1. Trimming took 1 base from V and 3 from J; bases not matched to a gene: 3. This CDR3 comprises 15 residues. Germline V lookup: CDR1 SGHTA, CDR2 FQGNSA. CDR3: CASSLGGTDNQPQHF. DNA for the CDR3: TGTGCCAGCAGCTTAGGAGGGACAGACAATCAGCCCCAGCATTTT.

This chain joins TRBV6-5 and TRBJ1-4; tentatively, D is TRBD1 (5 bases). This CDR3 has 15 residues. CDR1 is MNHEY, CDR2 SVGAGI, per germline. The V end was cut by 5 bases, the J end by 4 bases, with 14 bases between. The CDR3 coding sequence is TGTGCCAGCAGTACCACAGCGGGACTTAATGAAAAACTGTTTTTT. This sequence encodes CASSTTAGLNEKLFF.

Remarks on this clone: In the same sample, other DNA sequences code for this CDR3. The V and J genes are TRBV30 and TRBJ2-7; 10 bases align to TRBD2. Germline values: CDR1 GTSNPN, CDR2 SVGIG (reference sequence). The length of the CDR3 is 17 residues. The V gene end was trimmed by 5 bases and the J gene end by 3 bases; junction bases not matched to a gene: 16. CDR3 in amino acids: CAWDRTRTSGGDYEQYF. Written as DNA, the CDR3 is TGTGCCTGGGACCGAACCCGGACCAGCGGGGGGGACTACGAGCAGTACTTC.

The CDR3 reads CASSFSGSAQYF. The DNA of the CDR3 is TGTGCCAGCAGTTTCAGCGGGAGTGCGCAGTATTTT. This chain connects TRBV28 to TRBJ2-3, with 8 positions matching TRBD2. Per the germline V gene, CDR1 is MDHEN and CDR2 is SYDVKM. The CDR3 contains 12 residues. Losses at the gene ends were 3 bases for V and 10 bases for J; bases not matched to a gene: 3.

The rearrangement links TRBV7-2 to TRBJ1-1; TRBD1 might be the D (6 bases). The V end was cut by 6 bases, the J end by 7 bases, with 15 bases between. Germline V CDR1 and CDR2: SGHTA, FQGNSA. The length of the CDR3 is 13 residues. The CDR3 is CASSLDRTVEAFF. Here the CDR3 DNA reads TGTGCCAGCAGTCTCGACAGGACTGTTGAAGCTTTCTTT.

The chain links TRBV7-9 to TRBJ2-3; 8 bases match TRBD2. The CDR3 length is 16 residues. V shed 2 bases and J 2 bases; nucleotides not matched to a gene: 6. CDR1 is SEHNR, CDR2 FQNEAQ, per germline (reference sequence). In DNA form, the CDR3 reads TGTGCCAGCAGCTTATTTCAGCGGGGGACCACAGATACGCAGTATTTT. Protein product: CASSLFQRGTTDTQYF.

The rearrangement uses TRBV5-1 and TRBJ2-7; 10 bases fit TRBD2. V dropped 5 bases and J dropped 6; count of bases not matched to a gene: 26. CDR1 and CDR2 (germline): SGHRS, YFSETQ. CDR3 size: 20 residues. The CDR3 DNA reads TGCGCCAGCAGTGGTCCGGAGGCTAGCGGGAGAGCCACACCTTTGGGCGAGCAGTACTTC. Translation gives CASSGPEASGRATPLGEQYF.

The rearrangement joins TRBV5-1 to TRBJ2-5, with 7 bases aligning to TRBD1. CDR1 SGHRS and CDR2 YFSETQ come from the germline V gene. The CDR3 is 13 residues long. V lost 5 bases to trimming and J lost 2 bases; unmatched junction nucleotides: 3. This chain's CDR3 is CASRGTVQETQYF. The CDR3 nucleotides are TGCGCCAGCAGGGGGACAGTACAAGAGACCCAGTACTTC.

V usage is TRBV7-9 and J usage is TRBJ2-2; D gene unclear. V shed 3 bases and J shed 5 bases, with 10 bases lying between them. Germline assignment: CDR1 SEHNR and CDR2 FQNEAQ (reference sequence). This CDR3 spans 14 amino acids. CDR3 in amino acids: CASSFGAQTGELFF. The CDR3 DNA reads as TGTGCCAGCAGCTTTGGAGCGCAGACCGGGGAGCTGTTTTTT.

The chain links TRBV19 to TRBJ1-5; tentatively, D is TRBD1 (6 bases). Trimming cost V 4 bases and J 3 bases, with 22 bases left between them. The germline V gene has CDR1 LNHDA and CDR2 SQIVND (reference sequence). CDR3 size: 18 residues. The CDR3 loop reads CASSNLASGALFNQPQHF. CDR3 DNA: TGTGCCAGTAGTAATCTTGCGTCAGGGGCCCTTTTCAATCAGCCCCAGCATTTT.

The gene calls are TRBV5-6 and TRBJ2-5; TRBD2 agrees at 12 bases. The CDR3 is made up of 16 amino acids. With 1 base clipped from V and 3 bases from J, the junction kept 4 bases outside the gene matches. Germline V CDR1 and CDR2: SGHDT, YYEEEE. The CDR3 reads CASSLSASGGEETQYF. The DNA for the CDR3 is TGTGCCAGCAGCTTGTCTGCTAGCGGGGGGGAAGAGACCCAGTACTTC.

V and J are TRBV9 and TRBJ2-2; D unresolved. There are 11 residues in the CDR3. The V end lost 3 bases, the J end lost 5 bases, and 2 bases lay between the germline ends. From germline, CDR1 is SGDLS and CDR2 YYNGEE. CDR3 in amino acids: CASSATGELFF. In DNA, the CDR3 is TGTGCCAGCAGCGCTACCGGGGAGCTGTTTTTT.

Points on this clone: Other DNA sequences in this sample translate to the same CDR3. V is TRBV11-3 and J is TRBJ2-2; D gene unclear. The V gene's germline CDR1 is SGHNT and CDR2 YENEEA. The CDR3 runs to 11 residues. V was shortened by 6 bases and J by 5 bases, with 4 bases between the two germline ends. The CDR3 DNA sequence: TGTGCCAGCAGTATAACCGGGGAGCTGTTTTTT. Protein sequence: CASSITGELFF.

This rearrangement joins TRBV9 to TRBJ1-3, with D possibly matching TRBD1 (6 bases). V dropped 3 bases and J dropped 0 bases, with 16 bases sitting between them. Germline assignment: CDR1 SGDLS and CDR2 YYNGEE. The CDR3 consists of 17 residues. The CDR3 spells CASSGQAPGGSGNTIYF. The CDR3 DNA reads TGTGCCAGCAGCGGACAGGCACCTGGCGGCTCTGGAAACACCATATATTTT.

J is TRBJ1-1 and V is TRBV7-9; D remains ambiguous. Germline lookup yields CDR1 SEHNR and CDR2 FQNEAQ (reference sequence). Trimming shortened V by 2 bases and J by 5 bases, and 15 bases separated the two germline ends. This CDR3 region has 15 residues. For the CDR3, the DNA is TGTGCCAGCAGCTTATCGCTTCGGGTACGGACTGAAGCTTTCTTT. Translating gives CASSLSLRVRTEAFF.

The CDR3 sequence is CASSVATYNEQFF. The CDR3 bases are TGTGCCAGCAGCGTAGCCACCTACAATGAGCAGTTCTTC. The rearrangement links TRBV9 to TRBJ2-1; D not resolved. Germline CDR1 reads SGDLS; CDR2 reads YYNGEE. Trimming pared 0 bases from V and 2 bases from J, leaving 3 bases between. This CDR3 is built from 13 residues.

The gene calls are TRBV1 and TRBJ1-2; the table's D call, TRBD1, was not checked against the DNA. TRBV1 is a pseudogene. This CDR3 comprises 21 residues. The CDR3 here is CTSSQEQKAAGQGVWGYGYTF. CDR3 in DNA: TGCACCAGCAGCCAAGAACAAAAGGCGGCGGGACAGGGTGTATGGGGCTATGGCTACACCTTC.

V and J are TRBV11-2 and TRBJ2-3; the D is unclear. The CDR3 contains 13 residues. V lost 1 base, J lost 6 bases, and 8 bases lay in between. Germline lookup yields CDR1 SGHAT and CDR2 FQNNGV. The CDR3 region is CASSLVREDTQYF. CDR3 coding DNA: TGTGCCAGCAGCTTAGTCCGAGAGGATACGCAGTATTTT.

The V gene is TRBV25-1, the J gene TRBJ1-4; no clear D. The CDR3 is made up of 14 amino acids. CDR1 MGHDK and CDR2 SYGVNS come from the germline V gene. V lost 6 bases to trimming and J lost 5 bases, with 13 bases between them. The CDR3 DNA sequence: TGTGCCAGCAGACCGACACACCCGAATGAAAAACTGTTTTTT. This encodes CASRPTHPNEKLFF.

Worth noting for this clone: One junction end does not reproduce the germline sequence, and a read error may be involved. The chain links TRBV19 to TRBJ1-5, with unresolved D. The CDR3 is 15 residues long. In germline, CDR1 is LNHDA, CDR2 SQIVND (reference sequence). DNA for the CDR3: TGTGCCAATAGTATAGGGAGTAGGAGCAATCAGCCCCAGCATTTT. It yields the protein CANSIGSRSNQPQHF.

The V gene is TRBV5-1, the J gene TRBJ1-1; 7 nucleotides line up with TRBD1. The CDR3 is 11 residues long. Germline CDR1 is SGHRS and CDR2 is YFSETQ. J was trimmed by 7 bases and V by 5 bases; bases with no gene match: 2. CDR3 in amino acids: CASRGQIEAFF. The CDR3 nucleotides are TGCGCCAGCAGGGGACAGATTGAAGCTTTCTTT.

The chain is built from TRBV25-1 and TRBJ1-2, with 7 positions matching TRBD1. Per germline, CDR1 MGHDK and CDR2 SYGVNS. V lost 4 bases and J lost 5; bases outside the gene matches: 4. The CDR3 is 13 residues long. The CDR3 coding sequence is TGTGCCAGCAGTGGAGGGACAGTTTATGGCTACACCTTC. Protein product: CASSGGTVYGYTF.

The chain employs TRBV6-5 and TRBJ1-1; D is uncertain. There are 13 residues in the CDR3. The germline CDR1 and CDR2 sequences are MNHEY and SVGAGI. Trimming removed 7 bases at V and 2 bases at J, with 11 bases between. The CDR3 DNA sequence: TGTGCCAGCACCCTCGGTTCCAACACTGAAGCTTTCTTT. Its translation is CASTLGSNTEAFF.

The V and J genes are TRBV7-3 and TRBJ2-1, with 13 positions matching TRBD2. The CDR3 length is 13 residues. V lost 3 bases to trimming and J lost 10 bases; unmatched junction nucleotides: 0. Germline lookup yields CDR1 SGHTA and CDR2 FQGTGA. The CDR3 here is CASSLGLAGEQFF. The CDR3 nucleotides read TGTGCCAGCAGCTTGGGACTAGCGGGGGAGCAGTTCTTC.

The CDR3 reads CASSPTGLGAYEQYF. The CDR3 nucleotides are TGTGCCAGCAGCCCCACAGGGCTAGGGGCCTACGAGCAGTACTTC. The chain couples TRBV5-6 to TRBJ2-7; D is possibly TRBD1 (6 bases). Per germline, CDR1 SGHDT and CDR2 YYEEEE. V lost 4 bases and J lost 2, with 16 bases in between. The CDR3 sequence is 15 residues long.

CDR3 region: CASTPPPGGDTQYF. CDR3 DNA sequence: TGTGCCAGCACGCCCCCGCCCGGGGGAGATACGCAGTATTTT. J is TRBJ2-3 and V is TRBV5-4; TRBD2 might be the D (6 bases). This CDR3 has 14 residues. V was shortened by 6 bases and J by 5 bases, with 16 bases between the two germline ends. In germline, CDR1 is SGHNT, CDR2 YYREEE (reference sequence).